This T cell receptor beta chain appears in the sequencing data of a study of Tregs in tolerant kidney transplant recipients. Notes on the study in general: Activated donor B cell expansion appeared to reveal the most relevant donor-specific TCRbeta repertoire.

Clones were read by immunoSEQ multiplex PCR, and TCRdb kept only the in-frame ones, dropping some. The data show some 250,000 clones, about 86% seen once. Comment on this clone: The antigen is unknown.

The V end was cut by 3 bases, the J end by 1 base, with 25 bases between. The CDR3 contains 20 residues. Germline values: CDR1 MNHEY, CDR2 SMNVEV (reference sequence). J is TRBJ2-1 and V is TRBV27, with D unresolved. The sequence was collected from a human donor in good health. Specimen: CD4+ T cells from blood. The CDR3 loop reads CASSLIPLGRTRFSYNEQFF. For the CDR3, the DNA is TGTGCCAGCAGTTTGATCCCCCTAGGGCGTACTCGCTTTTCCTACAATGAGCAGTTCTTC.